The 30 T cell receptor beta chains given below trace back to one sample, sequenced in a study of shared T cell receptors in the human thymus. Here immunoSEQ multiplex PCR was the method, and the copy in TCRdb shows in-frame clones only, minus some. The repertoire holds some 700,000 clones, with 70% to 90% as singletons. This sample was shared with a second study, whose subject was human thymus T cells.

Sequenced: thymocytes. Receptors originate from a girl under three years old with a congenital heart defect.

The chain uses TRBV19 and TRBJ1-3; D is possibly TRBD1 (6 bases). Germline V lookup: CDR1 LNHDA, CDR2 SQIVND (reference sequence). The CDR3 length is 19 residues. The ends were cut back, 10 bases at V and 0 bases at J, with 28 bases in the middle. As DNA, the CDR3 is TGTGCCACATTAGGAGACCGCCGGGACACACGGGCCTCTGGAAACACCATATATTTT. Translation gives CATLGDRRDTRASGNTIYF. The variable domain in full, with the rest retrieved from reference TRBV19 and TRBJ1-3, is DGGITQSPKYLFRKEGQNVTLSCEQNLNHDAMYWYRQDPGQGLRLIYYSQIVNDFQKGDIAEGYSVSREKKESFPLTVTSAQKNPTAFYLCATLGDRRDTRASGNTIYFGEGSWLTVV.

This sequence joins TRBV7-3 and TRBJ2-1; TRBD2 matches 9 bases. This CDR3 has 20 amino acids. CDR1 and CDR2 from the germline V gene are SGHTA and FQGTGA. The V segment lost 5 bases and the J segment 0 bases; nucleotides outside the gene matches: 17. CDR3 bases: TGTGCCAGCAGCCGCAGAGGGGGACTAGCTGGAGGCAGCTCCTACAATGAGCAGTTCTTC. This translates into CASSRRGGLAGGSSYNEQFF.

The chain uses TRBV9 and TRBJ2-5; 7 bases fit TRBD2. The CDR3 consists of 14 residues. Germline trimming cut 4 bases from V and 2 bases from J; bases unmatched to any gene: 5. CDR1 is SGDLS and CDR2 is YYNGEE in the germline V gene. CDR3 protein: CASSTAGLQETQYF. In nucleotides, the CDR3 is TGTGCCAGCAGCACAGCGGGACTGCAAGAGACCCAGTACTTC.

About this clone itself: One end of the junction does not line up with germline, which may come from a read error. The chain joins TRBV7-8 to TRBJ1-6, with 8 bases identical to TRBD1. Germline V CDR1 and CDR2: SGHVS, FQNEAQ. The CDR3 length is 15 residues. The CDR3, as DNA: TGTGCCAGCAACTTAGCGTGGGACAGGAATTCACCCCTCCACTTT. Translated, it gives CASNLAWDRNSPLHF.

This clone was seen more than once but under ten times. The V call is TRBV25-1, the J call TRBJ1-6; TRBD1 is a possible D gene (6 bases). This CDR3 has 14 amino acids. The germline V gene encodes CDR1 MGHDK and CDR2 SYGVNS. V lost 4 bases to trimming and J lost 7 bases, with 11 bases between them. As DNA, the CDR3 is TGTGCCAGCAGTGCAGACAGGCGGAATTCACCCCTCCACTTT. Translating gives CASSADRRNSPLHF.

This chain connects TRBV20-1 to TRBJ1-2; D not certain. V gave up 5 bases and J gave up 5 bases, with 6 bases separating them. Germline CDR1 reads DFQATT; CDR2 reads SNEGSKA (reference sequence). The CDR3 is made up of 10 amino acids. This chain's CDR3 is CSAPHYGYTF. CDR3 DNA: TGCAGTGCTCCCCATTATGGCTACACCTTC.

The chain links TRBV6-1 to TRBJ1-5; no reliable D call. V lost 8 bases to trimming and J lost 9 bases, with 14 bases between them. This CDR3 contains 12 residues. Germline lookup yields CDR1 MNHNS and CDR2 SASEGT. For the CDR3, the DNA is TGTGCCAGCTCCCTTCACCGGGGGCCCCAGCATTTT. It specifies CASSLHRGPQHF.

This chain uses TRBV30 with TRBJ1-5; a possible D gene is TRBD1 (6 bases). The CDR3 contains 13 residues. The V and J ends lost 3 bases and 3 bases respectively, with 9 bases between them. Germline CDR1 is GTSNPN and CDR2 is SVGIG (reference sequence). The CDR3 sequence is CAWSYRDNQPQHF. The CDR3 region has the DNA TGTGCCTGGAGCTACAGGGACAATCAGCCCCAGCATTTT.

This chain's CDR3 is CASSPIGLPGTMNTEAFF. The CDR3 DNA is TGTGCCAGCTCACCAATTGGTCTCCCGGGGACTATGAACACTGAAGCTTTCTTT. The V call is TRBV18, the J call TRBJ1-1; D is perhaps TRBD1 (5 bases). Trimming stripped 2 bases from V and 0 bases from J, with 19 bases between. The germline gives CDR1 KGHSH, CDR2 LQKENI. This CDR3 has 18 amino acids.

The rearrangement joins TRBV7-2 to TRBJ1-1; D perhaps matches TRBD1 (5 bases). The CDR3 has 15 amino acids. Germline V lookup: CDR1 SGHTA, CDR2 FQGNSA. V lost 5 bases to trimming and J lost 5 bases, with 18 bases between them. The CDR3 sequence: CASSLWDLGGTEAFF. Written as DNA, the CDR3 is TGTGCCAGCAGCCTGTGGGACCTCGGAGGGACTGAAGCTTTCTTT.

The chain carries TRBV4-1 and TRBJ1-5, with 9 bases fitting TRBD1. CDR3 length: 17 amino acids. Losses at the gene ends were 1 base for V and 4 bases for J; bases not matched to a gene: 8. Germline V lookup: CDR1 MGHRA, CDR2 YSYEKL. CDR3 bases: TGCGCCAGCAGCCAAGTCGCCTGGACAGGGGCTAATCAGCCCCAGCATTTT. It codes for CASSQVAWTGANQPQHF.

V is TRBV5-5 and J is TRBJ1-1; D is uncertain. CDR1 is SGHKS and CDR2 is YYEKEE in the germline V gene (reference sequence). The CDR3 is 14 amino acids. The V end lost 4 bases, the J end lost 2 bases, and 12 bases lay between the germline ends. Written as DNA, the CDR3 is TGTGCCAGCAGCGCAGGACTCAGTAACACTGAAGCTTTCTTT. Encoded protein: CASSAGLSNTEAFF.

The genes are TRBV6-6 and TRBJ1-1; 9 bases are a match to TRBD1. The V and J ends lost 7 bases and 3 bases, in that order; junction bases with no gene match: 12. The CDR3 runs 16 residues. CDR1 MNHNY and CDR2 SVGAGI come from the germline V gene (reference sequence). DNA of the CDR3: TGTGCCAGCACATACGGATACAGGGGGCTTGACACTGAAGCTTTCTTT. Its translation is CASTYGYRGLDTEAFF.

V and J are TRBV29-1 and TRBJ1-1; no reliable D call. Germline CDR1 and CDR2: SQVTM and ANQGSEA. V dropped 3 bases and J dropped 1 base, with 6 bases sitting between them. The CDR3 covers 12 residues. The CDR3 reads CSVDGKNTEAFF. The CDR3 DNA sequence: TGCAGCGTTGACGGGAAGAACACTGAAGCTTTCTTT.

The chain couples TRBV6-5 to TRBJ2-3, with D perhaps TRBD2 (5 bases). This CDR3 comprises 16 residues. V gave up 2 bases and J gave up 0 bases, with 12 bases separating them. CDR1 MNHEY and CDR2 SVGAGI come from the germline V gene. In nucleotides, the CDR3 is TGTGCCAGCAGTTACGTCGGGGATAATAGCACAGATACGCAGTATTTT. Translating gives CASSYVGDNSTDTQYF.

On this clone: Additional DNA sequences in this sample encode the identical CDR3. The chain uses TRBV11-2 and TRBJ2-7, with D possibly being TRBD1 (6 bases). This CDR3 has 14 amino acids. V was trimmed by 3 bases and J by 0 bases, leaving 9 bases between them. Germline V lookup: CDR1 SGHAT, CDR2 FQNNGV. The CDR3 loop is CASSFPGDSYEQYF. In nucleotides, the CDR3 is TGTGCCAGCAGCTTCCCAGGGGACTCCTACGAGCAGTACTTC.

In this sample, this clone turned up once. This chain links TRBV28 with TRBJ2-7, with 12 bases matching TRBD2. The CDR3 runs to 13 residues. Germline V gene sequence: CDR1 MDHEN, CDR2 SYDVKM. Unmatched junction bases numbered 3, after V lost 5 bases and J lost 7 bases. The DNA for the CDR3 is TGTGCCAGCAGTCAGGGACTAGCGGGTGAGCAGTACTTC. Residues: CASSQGLAGEQYF.

This sequence joins TRBV6-5 and TRBJ1-2, with D maybe TRBD1 (5 bases). V was shortened by 7 bases and J by 0 bases, with 15 bases between the two germline ends. Germline V lookup: CDR1 MNHEY, CDR2 SVGAGI. CDR3 length: 15 residues. CDR3 amino acids: CASNQAGPTNYGYTF. Here the CDR3 DNA reads TGTGCCAGCAACCAGGCAGGGCCCACTAACTATGGCTACACCTTC.

The V call is TRBV6-4, the J call TRBJ1-1; 10 nucleotides align to TRBD1. The CDR3 is made up of 16 amino acids. Unmatched junction bases numbered 10, after V lost 3 bases and J lost 6 bases. The V gene's germline CDR1 is MRHNA and CDR2 SNTAGT. CDR3 loop: CASSDTGGQGRPEAFF. The CDR3 bases are TGTGCCAGCAGTGATACCGGGGGACAGGGGAGGCCTGAAGCTTTCTTT.

To note about this clone: Other DNA sequences in this sample translate to the same CDR3. The chain uses TRBV27 and TRBJ1-1; possibly TRBD1 for D (6 bases). The CDR3 is 12 residues long. The V gene lost 6 bases and the J gene lost 1 base, with 6 bases spanning the gap. Germline loops: CDR1 MNHEY, CDR2 SMNVEV (reference sequence). CDR3 in amino acids: CASRTGNTEAFF. CDR3 bases: TGTGCCAGCAGGACAGGGAACACTGAAGCTTTCTTT.

The CDR3 spells CASSLDSTTDTQYF. In nucleotides, the CDR3 is TGTGCCAGCAGCTTGGACTCTACCACAGATACGCAGTATTTT. The V and J genes are TRBV5-4 and TRBJ2-3; unclear D gene. V was shortened by 0 bases and J by 2 bases, with 7 bases between the two germline ends. Germline V lookup: CDR1 SGHNT, CDR2 YYREEE (reference sequence). The CDR3 loop spans 14 amino acids.

The chain has TRBV27 and TRBJ1-5, with D maybe TRBD1 (5 bases). Germline-derived CDR1 and CDR2 are MNHEY and SMNVEV (reference sequence). Deletions cut 9 bases from V and 1 base from J, with 16 bases between. The CDR3 is 15 residues long. The CDR3 is CASGGGRRSNQPQHF. The CDR3 nucleotides read TGTGCCAGTGGGGGGGGTCGGAGAAGCAATCAGCCCCAGCATTTT.

The chain carries TRBV10-3 and TRBJ2-7; D perhaps matches TRBD1 (6 bases). Germline V gene sequence: CDR1 ENHRY, CDR2 SYGVKD. The CDR3 has 14 amino acids. Trimming removed 3 bases at V and 2 bases at J, with 11 bases between. CDR3 loop: CAISEEAGAYEQYF. Here the CDR3 DNA reads TGTGCCATCAGTGAAGAGGCAGGGGCCTACGAGCAGTACTTC.

Of note for this clone: The same CDR3 can be traced to other DNA sequences in this sample. This chain connects TRBV27 to TRBJ1-6; D is perhaps TRBD1 (6 bases). CDR3 length: 17 residues. Deletions cut 6 bases from V and 7 bases from J, with 22 bases between. From germline, CDR1 is MNHEY and CDR2 SMNVEV (reference sequence). This CDR3 is CASSFLAMGHHNSPLHF. The CDR3 nucleotides are TGTGCCAGCAGCTTTTTAGCAATGGGACACCACAATTCACCCCTCCACTTT.

The sample holds one count of this clone. The rearrangement links TRBV7-4 to TRBJ1-1; D gene uncertain. V lost 0 bases and J lost 0, with 8 bases in between. Germline CDR1 is SGHVT and CDR2 is SQSDAQ. The CDR3 has 15 residues. The chain's CDR3 is CASSLASIMNTEAFF. CDR3 sequence (DNA): TGTGCCAGCAGCTTAGCGTCTATCATGAACACTGAAGCTTTCTTT.

The chain recombines TRBV14 with TRBJ2-1; the D gene is possibly TRBD1 (6 bases). The V end was cut by 4 bases, the J end by 2 bases, with 36 bases between. Germline assignment: CDR1 SGHDN and CDR2 FVKESK. This CDR3 has 23 amino acids. The CDR3 sequence is CASSLIKDVSSLTGPTPYNEQFF. For the CDR3, the DNA is TGTGCCAGCAGCCTAATAAAAGATGTCTCCTCTCTGACAGGCCCCACGCCCTACAATGAGCAGTTCTTC.

The chain joins TRBV5-6 to TRBJ1-5; 8 bases line up with TRBD1. The CDR3 consists of 17 residues. V gave up 6 bases and J gave up 0 bases; unmatched junction bases: 11. Looked up from germline, CDR1 is SGHDT and CDR2 is YYEEEE. The CDR3 region is CASTLWDRWDSNQPQHF. CDR3 sequence (DNA): TGTGCCAGCACCCTGTGGGACAGGTGGGATAGCAATCAGCCCCAGCATTTT.

The chain is built from TRBV5-4 and TRBJ1-2, with 9 bases fitting TRBD1. The V gene's germline CDR1 is SGHNT and CDR2 YYREEE (reference sequence). Trimming at V came to 4 bases and at J to 3 bases, leaving 10 bases not matched to a gene. The CDR3 runs 16 residues. CDR3 nucleotides: TGTGCCAGCAGCCCCAGGACAGGGGAGATGTACTATGGCTACACCTTC. Translation: CASSPRTGEMYYGYTF.

V gene TRBV4-1 combines with J gene TRBJ2-5; D not resolved. The germline CDR1 and CDR2 sequences are MGHRA and YSYEKL. The V end lost 1 base, the J end lost 5 bases, and 17 bases lay between the germline ends. There are 16 residues in the CDR3. CDR3 nucleotides: TGCGCCAGCAGCCAAGCCAGTAGCCGGAAGGCGGAGACCCAGTACTTC. Residues: CASSQASSRKAETQYF.

This chain joins TRBV5-4 and TRBJ2-1, with D unresolved. The length of the CDR3 is 16 residues. Germline V gives CDR1 SGHNT, CDR2 YYREEE (reference sequence). The V end lost 2 bases, the J end lost 4 bases, and 16 bases lay between the germline ends. DNA for the CDR3: TGTGCCAGCAGCTTAATCTATCTCCCTCTGTACAATGAGCAGTTCTTC. Protein product: CASSLIYLPLYNEQFF.